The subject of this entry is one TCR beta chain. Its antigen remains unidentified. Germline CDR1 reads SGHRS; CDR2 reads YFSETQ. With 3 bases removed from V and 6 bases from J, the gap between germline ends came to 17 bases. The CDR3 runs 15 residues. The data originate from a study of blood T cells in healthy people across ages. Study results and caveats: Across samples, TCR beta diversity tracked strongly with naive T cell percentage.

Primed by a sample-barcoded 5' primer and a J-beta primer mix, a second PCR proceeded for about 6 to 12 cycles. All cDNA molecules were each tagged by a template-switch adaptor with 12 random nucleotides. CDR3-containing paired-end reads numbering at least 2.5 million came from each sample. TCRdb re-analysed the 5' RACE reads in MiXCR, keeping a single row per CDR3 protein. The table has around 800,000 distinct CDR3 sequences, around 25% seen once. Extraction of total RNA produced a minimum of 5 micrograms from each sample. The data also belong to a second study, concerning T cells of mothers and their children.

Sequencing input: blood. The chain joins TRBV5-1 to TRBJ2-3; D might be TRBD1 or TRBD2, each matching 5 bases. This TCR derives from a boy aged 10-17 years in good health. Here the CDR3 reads CASSSGTDRWDTQYF. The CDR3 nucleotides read TGCGCCAGCAGCTCAGGGACGGATCGGTGGGATACGCAGTATTTT. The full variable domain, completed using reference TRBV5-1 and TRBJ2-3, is KAGVTQTPRYLIKTRGQQVTLSCSPISGHRSVSWYQQTPGQGLQFLFEYFSETQRNKGNFPGRFSGRQFSNSRSEMNVSTLELGDSALYLCASSSGTDRWDTQYFGPGTRLTVL.